These 10 T cell receptor beta chains were sequenced from one sample in a study of identifying expanded T cells in peripheral blood. The repertoire was sequenced with immunoSEQ multiplex PCR; TCRdb's copy has only in-frame clones and lacks some. The sample lists over 100,000 clones, about 85% occurring once. The source material was blood. These receptors came from a person between 18 and 69 years old in good health.

The chain is built from TRBV7-2 and TRBJ2-3, with D unclear. The CDR3 runs 12 residues. Trimming removed 7 bases at V and 4 bases at J, with 9 bases between. Germline CDR1 SGHTA, CDR2 FQGNSA. CDR3 sequence (DNA): TGTGCCAGCACTTCACCCCCAGATACGCAGTATTTT. Translation: CASTSPPDTQYF.

This chain connects TRBV5-1 to TRBJ2-7; TRBD1 matches at 7 bases. Germline V lookup: CDR1 SGHRS, CDR2 YFSETQ. The CDR3 totals 15 residues. The ends lost 0 bases at V and 6 bases at J; junction bases unmatched: 9. CDR3 amino acids: CASSLVMGTASEQYF. CDR3 in DNA: TGCGCCAGCAGCTTGGTGATGGGGACAGCGAGCGAGCAGTACTTC. Together with reference TRBV5-1 and TRBJ2-7, the CDR3 gives the full variable domain: KAGVTQTPRYLIKTRGQQVTLSCSPISGHRSVSWYQQTPGQGLQFLFEYFSETQRNKGNFPGRFSGRQFSNSRSEMNVSTLELGDSALYLCASSLVMGTASEQYFGPGTRLTVT.

The chain has TRBV6-4 and TRBJ2-5; TRBD1 or TRBD2 may be the D gene (5 bases each). The J call is uncertain, as TRBJ2-7 better fits the DNA end. The CDR3 runs 16 residues. Per the germline V gene, CDR1 is MRHNA and CDR2 is SNTAGT. This CDR3 reads CASSDSWGLGLHEQYF. In nucleotides, the CDR3 is TGTGCCAGCAGTGACTCGTGGGGGTTGGGCCTCCACGAGCAGTACTTC.

With respect to this clone: At one boundary the junction diverges from the germline segment, which might be a read error. The V and J genes are TRBV7-9 and TRBJ2-7; 10 bases map to TRBD2. Germline V lookup: CDR1 SEHNR, CDR2 FQNEAQ (reference sequence). The CDR3 length is 14 residues. The CDR3 protein is CASSIAGGSYEQYF. As DNA, the CDR3 is TGTGCCAGCAGCATAGCGGGGGGTTCCTACGAGCAGTACTTC.

The chain links TRBV28 to TRBJ1-6; D uncertain. CDR1 and CDR2 (germline): MDHEN, SYDVKM. V lost 4 bases, J lost 0 bases, and 10 bases lay in between. The CDR3 spans 16 residues. The CDR3: CASSSPAHSYNSPLHF. CDR3 nucleotide sequence: TGTGCCAGCAGTTCTCCAGCGCACTCCTATAATTCACCCCTCCACTTT.

This chain links TRBV5-1 with TRBJ1-3, with 7 bases matching TRBD1. The CDR3 is 17 residues long. In germline, CDR1 is SGHRS, CDR2 YFSETQ. Trimming removed 3 bases from V and 3 bases from J; junction bases left unmatched: 12. The CDR3 here is CASSSQAGTAVGNTIYF. The CDR3 DNA sequence: TGCGCCAGCAGCTCACAGGCCGGGACAGCGGTTGGAAACACCATATATTTT.

CDR3 nucleotides: TGTGCCAGCAGTTTCCGGCCCCCGGGACAGGAGAGGACCGGGGAGCTGTTTTTT. It yields the protein CASSFRPPGQERTGELFF. The chain links TRBV27 to TRBJ2-2; 8 bases are a match to TRBD1. The CDR3 extends over 18 amino acids. The V and J ends lost 3 bases and 5 bases, in that order; junction bases with no gene match: 14. The V gene's germline CDR1 is MNHEY and CDR2 SMNVEV (reference sequence).

The genes are TRBV5-1 and TRBJ2-3; 13 bases map to TRBD2. Germline assignment: CDR1 SGHRS and CDR2 YFSETQ. The CDR3 loop spans 15 amino acids. Trimming removed 2 bases from V and 5 bases from J; junction bases left unmatched: 2. The CDR3 spells CASSFGTSGIDTQYF. The CDR3 nucleotides are TGCGCCAGCAGCTTCGGGACTAGCGGGATAGATACGCAGTATTTT.

The V and J genes are TRBV6-6 and TRBJ1-5; D might be TRBD1 (6 bases). In germline, CDR1 is MNHNY, CDR2 SVGAGI (reference sequence). The V end was cut by 2 bases, the J end by 0 bases, with 11 bases between. CDR3 size: 16 residues. CDR3 residues: CASSYGDTYSNQPQHF. Written as DNA, the CDR3 is TGTGCCAGCAGTTACGGGGACACCTATAGCAATCAGCCCCAGCATTTT.

V is TRBV5-8 and J is TRBJ2-2; maybe TRBD2 (6 bases). Germline V CDR1 and CDR2: SGHTS, YDEGEE. The CDR3 extends over 14 amino acids. V lost 2 bases, J lost 4 bases, and 9 bases lay in between. CDR3 in DNA: TGTGCCAGCAGCTTTTGGGGAGGCACCGGGGAGCTGTTTTTT. As protein: CASSFWGGTGELFF.